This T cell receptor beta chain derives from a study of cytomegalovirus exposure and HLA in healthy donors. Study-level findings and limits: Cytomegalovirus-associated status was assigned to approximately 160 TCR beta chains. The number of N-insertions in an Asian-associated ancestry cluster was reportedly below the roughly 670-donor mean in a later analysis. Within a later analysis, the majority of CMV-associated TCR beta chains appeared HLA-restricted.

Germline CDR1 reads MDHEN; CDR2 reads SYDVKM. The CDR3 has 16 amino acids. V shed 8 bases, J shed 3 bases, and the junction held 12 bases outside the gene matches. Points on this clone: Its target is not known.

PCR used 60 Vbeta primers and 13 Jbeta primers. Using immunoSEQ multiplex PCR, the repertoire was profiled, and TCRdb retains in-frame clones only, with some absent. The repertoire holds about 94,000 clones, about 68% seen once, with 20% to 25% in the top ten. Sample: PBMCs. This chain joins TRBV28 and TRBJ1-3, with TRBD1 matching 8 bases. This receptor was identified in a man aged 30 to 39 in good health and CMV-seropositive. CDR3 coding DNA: TGTGCCAGCGGGGGCCTGGGACAGGCTCTTGGAAACACCATATATTTT. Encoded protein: CASGGLGQALGNTIYF.